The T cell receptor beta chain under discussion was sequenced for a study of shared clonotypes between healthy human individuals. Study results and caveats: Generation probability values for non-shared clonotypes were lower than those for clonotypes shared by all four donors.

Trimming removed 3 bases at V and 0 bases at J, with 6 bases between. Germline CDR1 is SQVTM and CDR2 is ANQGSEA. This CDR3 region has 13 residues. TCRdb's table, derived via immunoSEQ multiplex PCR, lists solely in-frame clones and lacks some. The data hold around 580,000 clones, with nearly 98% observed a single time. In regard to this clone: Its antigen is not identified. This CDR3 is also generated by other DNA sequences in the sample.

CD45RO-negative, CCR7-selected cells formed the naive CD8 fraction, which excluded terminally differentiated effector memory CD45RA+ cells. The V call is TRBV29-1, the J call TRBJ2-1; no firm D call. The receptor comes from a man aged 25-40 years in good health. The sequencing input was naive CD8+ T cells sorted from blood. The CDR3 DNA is TGCAGCGTTGACGGAAGCTCCTACAATGAGCAGTTCTTC. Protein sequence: CSVDGSSYNEQFF.